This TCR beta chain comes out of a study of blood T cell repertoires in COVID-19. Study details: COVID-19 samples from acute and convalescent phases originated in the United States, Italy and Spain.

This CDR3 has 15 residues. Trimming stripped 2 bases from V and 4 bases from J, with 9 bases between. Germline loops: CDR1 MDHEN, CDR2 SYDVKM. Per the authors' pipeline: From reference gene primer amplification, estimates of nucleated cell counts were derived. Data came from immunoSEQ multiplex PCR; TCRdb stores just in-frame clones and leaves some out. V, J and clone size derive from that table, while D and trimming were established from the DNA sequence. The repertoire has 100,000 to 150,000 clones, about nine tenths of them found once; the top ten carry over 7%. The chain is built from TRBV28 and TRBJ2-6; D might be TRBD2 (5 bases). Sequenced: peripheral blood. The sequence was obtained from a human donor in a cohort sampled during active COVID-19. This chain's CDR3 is CASSLRGAGANVLTF. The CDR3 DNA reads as TGTGCCAGCAGTTTACGGGGAGCCGGGGCCAACGTCCTGACTTTC. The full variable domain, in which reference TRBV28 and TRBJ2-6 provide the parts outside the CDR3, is DVKVTQSSRYLVKRTGEKVFLECVQDMDHENMFWYRQDPGLGLRLIYFSYDVKMKEKGDIPEGYSVSREKKERFSLILESASTNQTSMYLCASSLRGAGANVLTFGAGSRLTVL.